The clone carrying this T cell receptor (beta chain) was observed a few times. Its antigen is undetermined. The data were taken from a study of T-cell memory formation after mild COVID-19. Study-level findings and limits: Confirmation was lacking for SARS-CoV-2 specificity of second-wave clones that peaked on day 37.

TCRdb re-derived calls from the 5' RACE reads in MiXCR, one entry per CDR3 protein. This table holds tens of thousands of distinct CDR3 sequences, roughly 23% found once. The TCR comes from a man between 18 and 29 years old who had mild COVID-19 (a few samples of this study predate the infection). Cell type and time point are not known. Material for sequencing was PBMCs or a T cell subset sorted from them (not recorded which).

CDR3: CSVVTPNYGYTF. CDR3 DNA: TGCAGCGTCGTGACACCTAACTATGGCTACACCTTC. The chain uses TRBV29-1 and TRBJ1-2; D is undetermined. Trimming stripped 6 bases from V and 0 bases from J, with 8 bases between. CDR1 is SQVTM, CDR2 ANQGSEA, per germline. There are 12 residues in the CDR3.